This T cell receptor (beta chain) was obtained from a study of T cell changes during pregnancy in multiple sclerosis. Assay: immunoSEQ multiplex PCR; the TCRdb copy retains only in-frame clones and omits some. The sample holds tens of thousands of clones, approximately 92% seen once. The sequencing used peripheral blood, collected in the first trimester of pregnancy. This receptor was obtained from a female donor with multiple sclerosis, enrolled in a pregnancy study.

This CDR3 is CASRLSPGADQPQHF. The CDR3 DNA reads TGTGCCAGCAGGTTAAGCCCGGGAGCGGATCAGCCCCAGCATTTT. The chain couples TRBV6-5 to TRBJ1-5; unclear D gene. The CDR3 covers 15 residues. The germline V gene has CDR1 MNHEY and CDR2 SVGAGI. V gave up 6 bases and J gave up 5 bases, with 17 bases separating them.